The 30 T cell receptor beta chains below were found in one sample sequenced in a study of CD8+CD57+ T cells in acquired aplastic anemia. Genomic DNA acted as the template from which TCR beta VDJ combination and CDR3 sequence profiling were carried out. TCRdb independently ran MiXCR on the reads; one entry per CDR3 protein. The table lists some 290,000 distinct CDR3 sequences, 45% to 65% of them singletons. Material: sorted CD4+, CD8+, or CD8+CD57+ T cells (not recorded which) from PBMCs. The receptors shown here come from a human donor with severe aplastic anemia or a healthy control (not recorded which).

The CDR3 region is CASSLGVAYGYTF. The CDR3 coding sequence is TGTGCCAGCAGCTTGGGGGTGGCCTATGGCTACACCTTC. The V and J genes are TRBV6-5 and TRBJ1-2, with a weak D call TRBD1 (5 bases). The CDR3 is made up of 13 amino acids. The germline CDR1 and CDR2 sequences are MNHEY and SVGAGI. Trimming pared 6 bases from V and 4 bases from J, leaving 12 bases between.

V and J are TRBV20-1 and TRBJ2-3; TRBD1 agrees at 7 bases. The CDR3 loop spans 16 amino acids. V was clipped by 3 bases and J by 2 bases; unmatched bases: 11. Germline V lookup: CDR1 DFQATT, CDR2 SNEGSKA (reference sequence). Written as DNA, the CDR3 is TGCAGTGCTAGTATGGGACAGACTGTTGCCACAGATACGCAGTATTTT. It specifies CSASMGQTVATDTQYF.

At least ten counts were recorded for this clonotype. The chain combines TRBV11-1 with TRBJ2-3; possible D gene TRBD1, 6 bases. The CDR3 extends over 15 amino acids. Trimming left V 5 bases short and J 0 bases short, with 12 bases between. Per germline, CDR1 SGHAT and CDR2 FQDESV (reference sequence). The CDR3 nucleotides are TGTGCCAGCAGCCCGAGGACAGCTAGCACAGATACGCAGTATTTT. Protein: CASSPRTASTDTQYF.

At least ten counts were recorded for this clonotype. The chain has TRBV4-3 and TRBJ2-1, with TRBD1 as a possible D gene (6 bases). CDR1 is LGHNA, CDR2 YSLEER, per germline. V lost 0 bases and J 3 bases, leaving 15 bases between the germline ends. There are 17 residues in the CDR3. CDR3 protein: CASSQDDTGTYYNEQFF. CDR3 in DNA: TGCGCCAGCAGCCAAGACGATACGGGGACATACTACAATGAGCAGTTCTTC.

The chain recombines TRBV2 with TRBJ2-7, with 12 bases aligning to TRBD2. The V gene's germline CDR1 is SNHLY and CDR2 FYNNEI. The CDR3 runs 15 residues. J gave up 5 bases and V 5 bases, and 7 bases lay outside the gene matches. Here the CDR3 reads CASSQLAGGGNEQYF. The CDR3 nucleotides read TGTGCCAGCAGTCAACTAGCGGGAGGAGGCAACGAGCAGTACTTC.

The chain employs TRBV2 and TRBJ2-7; TRBD1 or TRBD2 may be the D gene (5 bases each). Looked up from germline, CDR1 is SNHLY and CDR2 is FYNNEI. The V gene lost 2 bases and the J gene lost 3 bases, with 32 bases spanning the gap. This CDR3 is built from 21 residues. The chain's CDR3 is CASSERHSSGAGKSTIYEQYF. CDR3 DNA sequence: TGTGCCAGCAGTGAACGGCACAGCTCCGGGGCAGGGAAATCGACTATCTACGAGCAGTACTTC.

This clonotype was seen only a few times. V is TRBV20-1 and J is TRBJ2-7; D unresolved. Per germline, CDR1 DFQATT and CDR2 SNEGSKA (reference sequence). The V and J ends lost 5 bases and 6 bases respectively, with 17 bases between them. The CDR3 contains 13 residues. CDR3 sequence: CSALFQVASEQYF. The CDR3 DNA follows: TGCAGTGCTCTCTTTCAGGTGGCTTCCGAGCAGTACTTC.

This clonotype was seen many times. This sequence joins TRBV4-2 and TRBJ2-7; weak D call: TRBD1 (6 bases). This CDR3 has 15 amino acids. V lost 0 bases and J 4 bases, leaving 13 bases between the germline ends. Per germline, CDR1 LGHNA and CDR2 YNFKEQ. Here the CDR3 DNA reads TGTGCCAGCAGCCAAGAGGAACAGGGAGTGTACGAGCAGTACTTC. Encoded protein: CASSQEEQGVYEQYF.

This clonotype occurred many times. The chain carries TRBV7-2 and TRBJ2-2; 7 nucleotides align to TRBD2. The germline gives CDR1 SGHTA, CDR2 FQGNSA. Trimming removed 5 bases from V and 4 bases from J; junction bases left unmatched: 7. CDR3 length equals 15 residues. The CDR3 loop reads CASSPQSGGTGELFF. CDR3 coding DNA: TGTGCCAGCAGCCCCCAGTCGGGGGGCACCGGGGAGCTGTTTTTT.

The chain combines TRBV20-1 with TRBJ2-5, with 8 nucleotides matching TRBD2. This CDR3 region has 12 residues. CDR1 DFQATT and CDR2 SNEGSKA come from the germline V gene (reference sequence). Trimming took 5 bases from V and 4 from J; bases not matched to a gene: 3. The CDR3, as DNA: TGCAGTGCTGTAACTAGCGGAGAGACCCAGTACTTC. Protein sequence: CSAVTSGETQYF.

The chain combines TRBV25-1 with TRBJ1-5, with 10 bases matching TRBD1. Trimming took 4 bases from V and 0 from J; bases not matched to a gene: 6. The germline V gene encodes CDR1 MGHDK and CDR2 SYGVNS. This CDR3 is 17 amino acids long. The CDR3 reads CASSASRTGGSNQPQHF. The CDR3 nucleotides are TGTGCCAGCAGTGCTAGCAGGACAGGGGGTAGCAATCAGCCCCAGCATTTT.

The V and J genes are TRBV19 and TRBJ1-1, with unresolved D. Trimming left V 3 bases short and J 4 bases short, with 12 bases between. CDR1 is LNHDA and CDR2 is SQIVND in the germline V gene (reference sequence). This CDR3 region has 14 residues. CDR3 sequence: CASSMSGAGTEAFF. The CDR3 nucleotides read TGTGCCAGTAGTATGTCCGGAGCCGGCACTGAAGCTTTCTTT.

In regard to this clonotype: This may be a read error: a much more frequent sequence differs by one nucleotide. The rearrangement joins TRBV28 to TRBJ2-1; tentatively, D is TRBD2 (5 bases). The CDR3 runs to 12 residues. V shed 9 bases and J shed 8 bases, with 14 bases lying between them. The germline V gene has CDR1 MDHEN and CDR2 SYDVKM. The CDR3 region is CASYNGVYEQFF. CDR3 bases: TGTGCCAGTTACAACGGGGTCTATGAGCAGTTCTTC.

This chain links TRBV10-1 with TRBJ1-2; 12 nucleotides agree with TRBD1. Per germline, CDR1 WNHNN and CDR2 SYGVQD (reference sequence). Trimming at V came to 6 bases and at J to 3 bases, leaving 14 bases not matched to a gene. The CDR3 is made up of 18 amino acids. CDR3 loop: CASSRKPGQGAKDYGYTF. DNA for the CDR3: TGCGCCAGCAGCCGCAAACCGGGACAGGGGGCGAAAGACTATGGCTACACCTTC.

The chain uses TRBV24-1 and TRBJ1-1; D is perhaps TRBD1 (6 bases). CDR3 length: 13 residues. Trimming stripped 3 bases from V and 4 bases from J, with 8 bases between. Germline CDR1 reads KGHDR; CDR2 reads SFDVKD. The CDR3 loop is CATSDTGFTEAFF. The CDR3 nucleotides read TGTGCCACCAGTGATACAGGGTTCACTGAAGCTTTCTTT.

This chain joins TRBV6-5 and TRBJ1-2; D gene ambiguous. Trimming shortened V by 6 bases and J by 6 bases, and 11 bases separated the two germline ends. The CDR3 runs 12 residues. Germline V gene data show CDR1 as MNHEY and CDR2 as SVGAGI. The CDR3 reads CASRGWTDGYTF. CDR3 in DNA: TGTGCCAGCAGAGGGTGGACGGATGGCTACACCTTC.

V and J are TRBV20-1 and TRBJ2-3, with unresolved D. This CDR3 spans 12 amino acids. V lost 2 bases, J lost 6 bases, and 9 bases lay in between. Germline CDR1 DFQATT, CDR2 SNEGSKA (reference sequence). The CDR3, as DNA: TGCAGTGCTAGACCCGAGAAGGATACGCAGTATTTT. As protein: CSARPEKDTQYF.

Worth noting for this clonotype: Since a much larger clone is just one base distant, this may be a read error. The rearrangement links TRBV5-5 to TRBJ1-4; D possibly corresponds to TRBD1 (5 bases). With 3 bases removed from V and 7 bases from J, the gap between germline ends came to 16 bases. Germline V gene data show CDR1 as SGHKS and CDR2 as YYEKEE (reference sequence). The CDR3 spans 15 residues. The CDR3, as DNA: TGTGCCAGCAGCTACCTCGCGGGGGTTCGTGAAAAACTGTTTTTT. Translated, it gives CASSYLAGVREKLFF.

The chain joins TRBV19 to TRBJ1-5, with D perhaps matching TRBD1 (6 bases). Germline loops: CDR1 LNHDA, CDR2 SQIVND (reference sequence). The CDR3 length is 15 residues. Trimming took 3 bases from V and 5 from J, leaving 14 bases between them. CDR3 residues: CASSITAGVDQPQHF. CDR3 DNA sequence: TGTGCCAGTAGTATCACGGCAGGGGTCGATCAGCCCCAGCATTTT.

This clonotype was observed many times. This chain joins TRBV5-1 and TRBJ1-2, with D unclear. The CDR3 is 13 residues long. V lost 0 bases, J lost 7 bases, and 10 bases lay in between. The germline gives CDR1 SGHRS, CDR2 YFSETQ. The CDR3 loop is CASSLAGFSGYTF. CDR3 in DNA: TGCGCCAGCAGCTTGGCAGGATTTAGTGGCTACACCTTC.

The chain has TRBV7-9 and TRBJ1-1; D possibly corresponds to TRBD1 (6 bases). Trimming left V 1 base short and J 10 bases short, with 10 bases between. In germline, CDR1 is SEHNR, CDR2 FQNEAQ (reference sequence). This CDR3 is built from 12 residues. CDR3 sequence reads: CASSLGQVGAFF. The CDR3 DNA reads as TGTGCCAGCAGCTTAGGACAGGTGGGAGCTTTCTTT.

This clonotype has a count of ten or more. V and J are TRBV20-1 and TRBJ1-2; the D is unclear. Trimming removed 3 bases from V and 8 bases from J, with 7 bases in between. CDR1 and CDR2 (germline): DFQATT, SNEGSKA (reference sequence). There are 10 residues in the CDR3. The CDR3 loop reads CSASFTGYTF. Here the CDR3 DNA reads TGCAGTGCTAGTTTTACCGGCTACACCTTC.

The chain links TRBV19 to TRBJ2-1; D is ambiguous. Germline V CDR1 and CDR2: LNHDA, SQIVND (reference sequence). The CDR3 totals 13 residues. Trimming removed 3 bases at V and 8 bases at J, with 11 bases between. DNA of the CDR3: TGTGCCAGTAGTATTAGGGTTCGGGATGAGCAGTTCTTC. Encoded protein: CASSIRVRDEQFF.

The J gene is TRBJ2-7, the V gene TRBV7-8, with TRBD1 matching over 10 bases. This CDR3 region has 15 residues. J was trimmed by 2 bases and V by 5 bases; bases with no gene match: 6. CDR1 and CDR2 from the germline V gene are SGHVS and FQNEAQ. CDR3 nucleotides: TGTGCCAGCAGCCAGGCCGGGACAGGGGCCTACGAGCAGTACTTC. This sequence encodes CASSQAGTGAYEQYF.

V gene TRBV20-1 combines with J gene TRBJ2-7; 9 bases align to TRBD1. Per the germline V gene, CDR1 is DFQATT and CDR2 is SNEGSKA (reference sequence). V shed 3 bases, J shed 1 base, and the junction held 7 bases outside the gene matches. The CDR3 runs 15 residues. CDR3 in amino acids: CSARPAGQGSYEQYF. As DNA, the CDR3 is TGCAGTGCTAGGCCAGCGGGACAGGGTTCCTACGAGCAGTACTTC.

This clonotype was seen only a few times. The CDR3 DNA reads TGCAGCGTTGGGGACAGGACAACCTACGAGCAGTACTTC. It specifies CSVGDRTTYEQYF. The chain is built from TRBV29-1 and TRBJ2-7; 8 bases align to TRBD1. V dropped 4 bases and J dropped 2; count of bases not matched to a gene: 4. This CDR3 has 13 residues. Germline lookup yields CDR1 SQVTM and CDR2 ANQGSEA.

The chain couples TRBV5-1 to TRBJ2-6; 9 bases fit TRBD1. Trimming removed 4 bases from V and 4 bases from J; junction bases left unmatched: 6. Germline V CDR1 and CDR2: SGHRS, YFSETQ. The CDR3 covers 16 residues. DNA for the CDR3: TGCGCCAGCAGCAAGGGACAGGGCACCGGGGCCAACGTCCTGACTTTC. It codes for CASSKGQGTGANVLTF.

This clonotype has just a few counts. The rearrangement joins TRBV19 to TRBJ2-6; no firm D call. The CDR3 consists of 14 residues. V lost 5 bases and J 0 bases, leaving 5 bases between the germline ends. CDR1 is LNHDA and CDR2 is SQIVND in the germline V gene (reference sequence). The CDR3: CASSFSSGANVLTF. CDR3 DNA sequence: TGTGCCAGTAGTTTTTCCTCTGGGGCCAACGTCCTGACTTTC.

This clonotype was observed a few times. A junction boundary mismatches the germline segment, possibly from a read error. The chain has TRBV9 and TRBJ1-6; unclear D gene. Per germline, CDR1 SGDLS and CDR2 YYNGEE. The CDR3 is 15 residues long. The CDR3 DNA reads TGCGCCAGCAGGACCCGAGCGGGGAGGGAATCACCCCTCCACTTT. As protein: CASRTRAGRESPLHF.

J is TRBJ2-7 and V is TRBV20-1; a weak D match, TRBD2 (5 bases). The CDR3 extends over 13 amino acids. Per germline, CDR1 DFQATT and CDR2 SNEGSKA (reference sequence). The V and J ends lost 2 bases and 4 bases respectively, with 12 bases between them. The CDR3 reads CSARRTSEYEQYF. CDR3 DNA sequence: TGCAGTGCTAGAAGGACTTCTGAATACGAGCAGTACTTC.